The clone carrying this T cell receptor beta chain was seen at least ten times. No antigen is known for it. TCRdb reprocessed the 5' RACE reads with MiXCR, giving one entry per CDR3 protein. The table has approximately 200,000 distinct CDR3 sequences, about an eighth seen once. The sample originates from a study of CD8 T cells in ankylosing spondylitis. The study's findings and limits: Prior work had noted some motif variants in reactive arthritis blood and synovial fluid. Within matched ankylosing spondylitis synovial fluid, disease-linked clones were reportedly significantly enriched.

Germline V gene data show CDR1 as ENHRY and CDR2 as SYGVKD. The length of the CDR3 is 14 residues. Between the trimmed V and J ends, which lost 9 bases and 5 bases, there was a span of 19 bases. The receptor was isolated from a female donor with ankylosing spondylitis or in good health (not recorded which). V is TRBV10-3 and J is TRBJ1-1, with TRBD1 as a possible D gene (5 bases). Sequencing was performed on blood, either unsorted or a sorted T cell fraction (not recorded which). The DNA for the CDR3 is TGTGCCATGCAAGGAGCAGGGACGGAAACTGAAGCTTTCTTT. Residues: CAMQGAGTETEAFF.